Presented here are 31 T cell receptor beta chains from one specimen sequenced in a study of beta chain features in type 1 diabetes. The whole isolated RNA underwent reverse transcription, so sequencing captured expressed TCRB transcripts. The data were produced by immunoSEQ multiplex PCR, yet TCRdb's version contains in-frame clones alone and is incomplete. The sample includes about 240,000 clones, roughly 14% seen only once; the top ten take about 0.02%. No antigen is known for these receptors. Findings and caveats of the study: TCRB CDR3s from Type 1 diabetes patients were moderately but significantly shorter in all four CD4+ subsets.

Sequencing was done on a sample of naive CD4+ T cells from blood. These receptors were taken from a man aged 25 to 45 with type 1 diabetes.

This clone was counted a few times. The chain couples TRBV9 to TRBJ2-2; perhaps TRBD2 as D (6 bases). Trimming pared 4 bases from V and 3 bases from J, leaving 19 bases between. The germline V gene encodes CDR1 SGDLS and CDR2 YYNGEE. CDR3 length: 17 residues. CDR3: CASSQTPRQRDTGELFF. DNA for the CDR3: TGTGCCAGCAGCCAAACCCCGAGGCAGCGGGACACCGGGGAGCTGTTTTTT.

This chain connects TRBV7-7 to TRBJ2-1, with a possible D match to TRBD1 (8 bases). The germline gives CDR1 SSHAT, CDR2 FNYEAQ (reference sequence). V was trimmed by 3 bases and J by 8 bases, leaving 11 bases between them. CDR3 length: 13 residues. CDR3 sequence: CASSFTGGDEQFF. CDR3 bases: TGTGCCAGCAGCTTCACAGGGGGGGATGAGCAGTTCTTC.

The chain employs TRBV18 and TRBJ1-1; 10 positions match TRBD1. Per the germline V gene, CDR1 is KGHSH and CDR2 is LQKENI. This CDR3 has 15 amino acids. The ends lost 4 bases at V and 3 bases at J; junction bases unmatched: 5. CDR3 amino acids: CASSRNGQGDTEAFF. CDR3 sequence (DNA): TGTGCCAGCTCACGAAACGGACAGGGGGACACTGAAGCTTTCTTT.

This clone was counted only a few times. The rearrangement joins TRBV30 to TRBJ1-5, with D possibly TRBD1 on 5 matching bases. The germline CDR1 and CDR2 sequences are GTSNPN and SVGIG (reference sequence). The CDR3 has 14 amino acids. The V gene lost 5 bases and the J gene lost 6 bases, with 17 bases spanning the gap. The CDR3 DNA reads as TGTGCCTGGGAGGGGCAGGGAGGACGTCAGCCCCAGCATTTT. It encodes CAWEGQGGRQPQHF.

This clone was picked up a small number of times. The J gene is TRBJ2-3, the V gene TRBV7-2; the D gene is possibly TRBD2 (6 bases). Trimming took off 8 bases at V and 6 bases at J, with 6 bases between the two ends. Germline values: CDR1 SGHTA, CDR2 FQGNSA. This CDR3 comprises 10 residues. CDR3 residues: CASGRDTQYF. The CDR3 DNA is TGTGCCAGCGGGAGGGATACGCAGTATTTT. The variable domain in full, with the rest retrieved from reference TRBV7-2 and TRBJ2-3, is GAGVSQSPSNKVTEKGKDVELRCDPISGHTALYWYRQSLGQGLEFLIYFQGNSAPDKSGLPSDRFSAERTGGSVSTLTIQRTQQEDSAVYLCASGRDTQYFGPGTRLTVL.

This clone was counted only a few times. The genes are TRBV27 and TRBJ2-1; TRBD2 might be the D (6 bases). This CDR3 region has 15 residues. V was shortened by 7 bases and J by 0 bases, with 13 bases between the two germline ends. Germline V gene data show CDR1 as MNHEY and CDR2 as SMNVEV (reference sequence). The CDR3 DNA follows: TGTGCCAGCACTCCCCGGAGGGACTCCTACAATGAGCAGTTCTTC. This encodes CASTPRRDSYNEQFF.

This sequence joins TRBV9 and TRBJ2-7; 7 bases line up with TRBD1. This CDR3 has 15 residues. Germline V gene sequence: CDR1 SGDLS, CDR2 YYNGEE. J was trimmed by 0 bases and V by 4 bases; bases with no gene match: 7. The CDR3: CASSRSGTDSYEQYF. The CDR3 nucleotides read TGTGCCAGCAGCCGATCCGGGACAGACTCCTACGAGCAGTACTTC.

Only a few counts were recorded for this clone. V usage is TRBV7-8 and J usage is TRBJ2-4, with D tentatively TRBD1 (6 bases). V lost 0 bases and J 0 bases, leaving 9 bases between the germline ends. Germline assignment: CDR1 SGHVS and CDR2 FQNEAQ. The CDR3 covers 16 residues. The CDR3 sequence: CASSLAGHLAKNIQYF. The CDR3 bases are TGTGCCAGCAGCTTAGCGGGACATTTAGCCAAAAACATTCAGTACTTC. Drawing the rest from reference TRBV7-8 and TRBJ2-4, the complete variable domain is GAGVSQSPRYKVAKRGQDVALRCDPISGHVSLFWYQQALGQGPEFLTYFQNEAQLDKSGLPSDRFFAERPEGSVSTLKIQRTQQEDSAVYLCASSLAGHLAKNIQYFGAGTRLSVL.

Concerning this clone: This sample also contains other DNA sequences that code for the same CDR3. The chain recombines TRBV4-1 with TRBJ2-7, with D perhaps matching TRBD1 (6 bases). Trimming took 1 base from V and 0 from J, leaving 10 bases between them. From germline, CDR1 is MGHRA and CDR2 YSYEKL. The CDR3 contains 15 residues. The CDR3: CASSQGQGPSYEQYF. The CDR3 DNA follows: TGCGCCAGCAGCCAAGGTCAGGGGCCCTCCTACGAGCAGTACTTC.

This clone turned up a few times. The chain couples TRBV19 to TRBJ2-1; the match to TRBD2 covers 10 bases. CDR3 length: 15 residues. V gave up 6 bases and J gave up 3 bases; unmatched junction bases: 5. Germline V gives CDR1 LNHDA, CDR2 SQIVND (reference sequence). CDR3 coding DNA: TGTGCCAGTAGATCCGGGACTAGCGACTACAATGAGCAGTTCTTC. Translating it yields CASRSGTSDYNEQFF.

The V and J genes are TRBV9 and TRBJ2-2; TRBD1 aligns across 8 bases. This CDR3 is 15 amino acids long. The junction had 3 bases not matched to a gene; V was cut back by 0 bases and J by 5 bases. The germline gives CDR1 SGDLS, CDR2 YYNGEE. CDR3 nucleotides: TGTGCCAGCAGCGTAGCCACAGGGGGTACCGGGGAGCTGTTTTTT. Translated, it gives CASSVATGGTGELFF. Combining the CDR3 with reference TRBV9 and TRBJ2-2 gives the whole variable domain DSGVTQTPKHLITATGQRVTLRCSPRSGDLSVYWYQQSLDQGLQFLIQYYNGEERAKGNILERFSAQQFPDLHSELNLSSLELGDSALYFCASSVATGGTGELFFGEGSRLTVL.

The chain carries TRBV5-1 and TRBJ2-5; tentatively, D is TRBD1 (6 bases). The germline V gene has CDR1 SGHRS and CDR2 YFSETQ. CDR3 length equals 15 residues. The germline V and J ends were trimmed by 4 bases and 5 bases, with 18 bases remaining between them. CDR3 sequence: CASSRATGRGETQYF. The DNA of the CDR3 is TGCGCCAGCAGCAGAGCCACAGGGCGCGGGGAGACCCAGTACTTC.

This clone was picked up a small number of times. The chain has TRBV6-1 and TRBJ1-5; the match to TRBD1 covers 9 bases. The CDR3 is 17 residues long. Germline lookup yields CDR1 MNHNS and CDR2 SASEGT. V lost 4 bases, J lost 0 bases, and 7 bases stayed unmatched. The CDR3 protein is CASSVSGTGPSNQPQHF. CDR3 nucleotide sequence: TGTGCCAGCAGTGTATCCGGGACAGGGCCTAGCAATCAGCCCCAGCATTTT.

J is TRBJ1-1 and V is TRBV12-5, with no clear D. The CDR3 is 13 amino acids. The germline V gene has CDR1 LGHNT and CDR2 FRNRAP. V was clipped by 0 bases and J by 5 bases, with 7 bases between them. CDR3 residues: CASGLVRVTEAFF. The CDR3 nucleotides read TGTGCTAGTGGTTTGGTCCGGGTTACTGAAGCTTTCTTT.

This clone was counted only a few times. The genes are TRBV29-1 and TRBJ2-7, with 8 bases matching TRBD2. CDR1 and CDR2 (germline): SQVTM, ANQGSEA. The CDR3 extends over 13 amino acids. V lost 5 bases to trimming and J lost 3 bases; unmatched junction nucleotides: 6. The CDR3, as DNA: TGCAGCGTTCGGGAGGGGAATTTCTACGAGCAGTACTTC. Translated: CSVREGNFYEQYF.

The V call is TRBV5-1, the J call TRBJ1-5, with 8 nucleotides matching TRBD1. Germline CDR1 SGHRS, CDR2 YFSETQ. The V segment lost 3 bases and the J segment 10 bases; nucleotides outside the gene matches: 15. This CDR3 spans 16 amino acids. CDR3 region: CASSSNRTGRGEPQHF. CDR3 DNA: TGCGCCAGCAGCTCCAATAGGACAGGGAGAGGGGAACCCCAGCATTTT.

The chain recombines TRBV15 with TRBJ2-1; TRBD2 matches at 8 bases. The CDR3 runs 15 residues. The trim removed 5 bases at V and 5 bases at J, leaving 8 bases unmatched. Germline V gene data show CDR1 as LNHNV and CDR2 as YYDKDF (reference sequence). CDR3 sequence: CATSAGGELDNEQFF. The CDR3 DNA sequence: TGTGCCACCAGCGCCGGGGGGGAGTTGGACAATGAGCAGTTCTTC. Based on the CDR3 plus reference TRBV15 and TRBJ2-1, the full variable domain is DAMVIQNPRYQVTQFGKPVTLSCSQTLNHNVMYWYQQKSSQAPKLLFHYYDKDFNNEADTPDNFQSRRPNTSFCFLDIRSPGLGDTAMYLCATSAGGELDNEQFFGPGTRLTVL.

J is TRBJ2-7 and V is TRBV28; 7 bases agree with TRBD1. The germline V gene has CDR1 MDHEN and CDR2 SYDVKM. J was trimmed by 6 bases and V by 8 bases; bases with no gene match: 16. The CDR3 is 15 amino acids. This CDR3 reads CASSTGQATKGEQYF. The CDR3 bases are TGTGCCAGCTCCACCGGACAGGCGACCAAGGGCGAGCAGTACTTC.

V is TRBV19 and J is TRBJ1-1, with D possibly matching TRBD1 (5 bases). Looked up from germline, CDR1 is LNHDA and CDR2 is SQIVND (reference sequence). The ends were cut back, 7 bases at V and 6 bases at J, with 18 bases in the middle. CDR3 length equals 14 residues. The CDR3 spells CASNLRRGESEAFF. The CDR3 DNA reads as TGTGCCAGTAATTTGCGAAGGGGTGAGTCTGAAGCTTTCTTT.

This clone was detected a few times. This chain uses TRBV6-6 with TRBJ2-5; 10 positions match TRBD2. V lost 4 bases to trimming and J lost 4 bases; unmatched junction nucleotides: 6. CDR3 length: 15 amino acids. Looked up from germline, CDR1 is MNHNY and CDR2 is SVGAGI (reference sequence). The CDR3 DNA reads TGTGCCAGCAGTTCACCTAGCGGGGGTGGAGAGACCCAGTACTTC. This translates into CASSSPSGGGETQYF.

This clone was seen only a few times. The chain combines TRBV2 with TRBJ2-7; 7 bases line up with TRBD1. This CDR3 contains 12 residues. V dropped 6 bases and J dropped 4; count of bases not matched to a gene: 3. Germline assignment: CDR1 SNHLY and CDR2 FYNNEI. This CDR3 is CASRMTGYEQYF. CDR3 sequence (DNA): TGTGCCAGCAGGATGACAGGGTACGAGCAGTACTTC. The complete variable domain, with remaining parts taken from reference TRBV2 and TRBJ2-7, reads EPEVTQTPSHQVTQMGQEVILRCVPISNHLYFYWYRQILGQKVEFLVSFYNNEISEKSEIFDDQFSVERPDGSNFTLKIRSTKLEDSAMYFCASRMTGYEQYFGPGTRLTVT.

The V gene is TRBV30, the J gene TRBJ2-7, with TRBD1 as a possible D gene (5 bases). The length of the CDR3 is 17 residues. Per the germline V gene, CDR1 is GTSNPN and CDR2 is SVGIG (reference sequence). V lost 2 bases, J lost 5 bases, and 25 bases lay in between. CDR3: CAWSPPVQALYGHEQYF. DNA for the CDR3: TGTGCCTGGAGTCCTCCGGTACAGGCACTTTACGGGCACGAGCAGTACTTC.

For the CDR3, the DNA is TGTGCCAGCAGCTTAGAGGGAGGCTATGGCTACACCTTC. Its protein product is CASSLEGGYGYTF. The V gene is TRBV7-9, the J gene TRBJ1-2, with unresolved D. Looked up from germline, CDR1 is SEHNR and CDR2 is FQNEAQ (reference sequence). The CDR3 loop spans 13 amino acids. The V gene lost 1 base and the J gene lost 4 bases, with 7 bases spanning the gap. Looking up the rest from reference TRBV7-9 and TRBJ1-2 gives the full variable domain: DTGVSQNPRHKITKRGQNVTFRCDPISEHNRLYWYRQTLGQGPEFLTYFQNEAQLEKSRLLSDRFSAERPKGSFSTLEIQRTEQGDSAMYLCASSLEGGYGYTFGSGTRLTVV.

This clone was counted only a few times. The chain has TRBV4-1 and TRBJ2-3, with D perhaps TRBD2 (6 bases). The CDR3 is made up of 14 amino acids. V was shortened by 4 bases and J by 0 bases, with 8 bases between the two germline ends. Per the germline V gene, CDR1 is MGHRA and CDR2 is YSYEKL. Here the CDR3 DNA reads TGCGCCAGCAGCCTCGCGGGGAGCACAGATACGCAGTATTTT. This encodes CASSLAGSTDTQYF.

There are a few counts of this clone. The chain couples TRBV15 to TRBJ1-2, with D unclear. Trimming shortened V by 1 base and J by 4 bases, and 7 bases separated the two germline ends. CDR1 LNHNV and CDR2 YYDKDF come from the germline V gene (reference sequence). This CDR3 region has 13 residues. CDR3 protein: CATSRGAAYGYTF. CDR3 nucleotides: TGTGCCACCAGCAGAGGGGCAGCCTATGGCTACACCTTC. Together with reference TRBV15 and TRBJ1-2, the CDR3 gives the full variable domain: DAMVIQNPRYQVTQFGKPVTLSCSQTLNHNVMYWYQQKSSQAPKLLFHYYDKDFNNEADTPDNFQSRRPNTSFCFLDIRSPGLGDTAMYLCATSRGAAYGYTFGSGTRLTVV.

The sample holds a few counts of this clone. The same CDR3 also results from other DNA sequences found in this sample. The chain has TRBV30 and TRBJ1-4; D possibly corresponds to TRBD1 (6 bases). This CDR3 contains 13 residues. V lost 1 base and J lost 5, with 8 bases in between. CDR1 GTSNPN and CDR2 SVGIG come from the germline V gene (reference sequence). CDR3 DNA: TGTGCCTGGAGTGGGCAGGGGAATGAAAAACTGTTTTTT. This translates into CAWSGQGNEKLFF.

The sample holds a few counts of this clone. The chain has TRBV4-1 and TRBJ2-6; D not certain. Trimming left V 0 bases short and J 0 bases short, with 3 bases between. CDR3 length equals 15 residues. Germline loops: CDR1 MGHRA, CDR2 YSYEKL. CDR3 in amino acids: CASSQDSSGANVLTF. As DNA, the CDR3 is TGCGCCAGCAGCCAAGATAGCTCTGGGGCCAACGTCCTGACTTTC.

This chain connects TRBV7-2 to TRBJ2-1; TRBD2 is a possible D gene (6 bases). Germline V gene lookup returns CDR1 SGHTA and CDR2 FQGNSA. Trimming took 5 bases from V and 4 from J, leaving 15 bases between them. This CDR3 has 15 residues. The CDR3 region is CASSPSGLTYNEQFF. CDR3 nucleotide sequence: TGTGCCAGCAGCCCAAGCGGACTAACGTACAATGAGCAGTTCTTC.

The table lists this clone with a few counts. The CDR3 DNA reads as TGTGCCATCACCCCGACAGGTGTCGAAGCTTTCTTT. Protein: CAITPTGVEAFF. This chain connects TRBV10-3 to TRBJ1-1, with TRBD1 as a possible D gene (6 bases). The CDR3 has 12 amino acids. Germline V lookup: CDR1 ENHRY, CDR2 SYGVKD. The V gene lost 7 bases and the J gene lost 8 bases, with 14 bases spanning the gap.

This clone was observed a handful of times. At one boundary the junction diverges from the germline segment, which might be a read error. This sequence joins TRBV5-1 and TRBJ1-5; TRBD1 matches at 12 bases. The length of the CDR3 is 15 residues. Germline-derived CDR1 and CDR2 are SGHRS and YFSETQ. This chain's CDR3 is CASSLGFGTGGGLYF. The CDR3, as DNA: TGCGCCAGCAGCCTGGGGTTCGGGACAGGGGGCGGCCTTTATTTT.

Only a few counts were recorded for this clone. The rearrangement uses TRBV7-2 and TRBJ1-2, with D possibly matching TRBD1 (6 bases). Trimming removed 5 bases from V and 8 bases from J, with 15 bases in between. CDR1 and CDR2 (germline): SGHTA, FQGNSA. The CDR3 length is 13 residues. The CDR3 bases are TGTGCCAGCAGCCCGGGACACCGAAGCGGCTACACCTTC. Translating it yields CASSPGHRSGYTF. Combining the CDR3 with reference TRBV7-2 and TRBJ1-2 gives the whole variable domain GAGVSQSPSNKVTEKGKDVELRCDPISGHTALYWYRQSLGQGLEFLIYFQGNSAPDKSGLPSDRFSAERTGGSVSTLTIQRTQQEDSAVYLCASSPGHRSGYTFGSGTRLTVV.